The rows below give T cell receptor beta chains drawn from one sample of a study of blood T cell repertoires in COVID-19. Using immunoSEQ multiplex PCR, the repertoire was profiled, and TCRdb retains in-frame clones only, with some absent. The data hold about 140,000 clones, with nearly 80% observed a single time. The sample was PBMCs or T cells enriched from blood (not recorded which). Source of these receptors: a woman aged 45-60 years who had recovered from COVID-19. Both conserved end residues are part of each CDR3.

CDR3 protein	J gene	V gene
CASSLGTGDQPQHF	TRBJ1-5	TRBV5-1
CASSSSSGQRDTIYF	TRBJ1-3	TRBV5-1
CAYSWTSGGETQYF	TRBJ2-5	TRBV30
CASSKRPYEQYF	TRBJ2-7	TRBV13
CASSDSNEGGTDTQYF	TRBJ2-3	TRBV6-4
CASSFDAGVGEQFF	TRBJ2-1	TRBV5-1
CASSHRAGGYFRAGYTF	TRBJ1-2	TRBV27
CASSYAGVQYF	TRBJ2-7	TRBV6-5
CASRPGGAVEQYF	TRBJ2-7	TRBV5-1
CASRGDISTGELFF	TRBJ2-2	TRBV2
CASSYTSGTNEQFF	TRBJ2-1	TRBV7-9
CASRRSGGSATDTQYF	TRBJ2-3	TRBV27
CASSVGTAGGLQETQYF	TRBJ2-5	TRBV9
CASSEIVGTGGAEQYF	TRBJ2-7	TRBV6-1
CAWNKGGGNTEAFF	TRBJ1-1	TRBV30
CASSPGTGEGKNIQYF	TRBJ2-4	TRBV5-1
CASSVGLAGGEQFF	TRBJ2-1	TRBV9
CASSLAPSGSSSYNEQFF	TRBJ2-1	TRBV5-1
CASSRQGVLISGANVLTF	TRBJ2-6	TRBV2
CASSQGVGSGTEAFF	TRBJ1-1	TRBV18
CASSLGFAVNPGELFF	TRBJ2-2	TRBV7-9
CSVRTSGYEQYF	TRBJ2-7	TRBV29-1